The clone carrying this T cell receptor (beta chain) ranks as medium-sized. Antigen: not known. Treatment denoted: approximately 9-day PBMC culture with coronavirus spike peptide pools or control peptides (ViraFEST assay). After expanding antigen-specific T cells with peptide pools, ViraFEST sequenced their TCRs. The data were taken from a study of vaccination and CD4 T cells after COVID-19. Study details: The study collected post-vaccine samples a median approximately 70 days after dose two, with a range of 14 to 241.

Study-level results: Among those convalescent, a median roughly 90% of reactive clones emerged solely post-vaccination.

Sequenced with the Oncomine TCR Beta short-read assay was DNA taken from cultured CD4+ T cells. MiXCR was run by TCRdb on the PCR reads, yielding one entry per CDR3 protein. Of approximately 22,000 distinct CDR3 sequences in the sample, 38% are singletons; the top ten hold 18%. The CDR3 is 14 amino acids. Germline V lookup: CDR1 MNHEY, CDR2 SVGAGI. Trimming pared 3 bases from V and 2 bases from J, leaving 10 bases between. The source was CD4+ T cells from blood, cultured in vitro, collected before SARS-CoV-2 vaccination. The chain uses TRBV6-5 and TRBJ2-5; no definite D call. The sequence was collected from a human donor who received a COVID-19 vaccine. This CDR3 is CASSYGAGQETQYF. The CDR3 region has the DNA TGTGCCAGCAGTTATGGTGCAGGTCAAGAGACCCAGTACTTC.